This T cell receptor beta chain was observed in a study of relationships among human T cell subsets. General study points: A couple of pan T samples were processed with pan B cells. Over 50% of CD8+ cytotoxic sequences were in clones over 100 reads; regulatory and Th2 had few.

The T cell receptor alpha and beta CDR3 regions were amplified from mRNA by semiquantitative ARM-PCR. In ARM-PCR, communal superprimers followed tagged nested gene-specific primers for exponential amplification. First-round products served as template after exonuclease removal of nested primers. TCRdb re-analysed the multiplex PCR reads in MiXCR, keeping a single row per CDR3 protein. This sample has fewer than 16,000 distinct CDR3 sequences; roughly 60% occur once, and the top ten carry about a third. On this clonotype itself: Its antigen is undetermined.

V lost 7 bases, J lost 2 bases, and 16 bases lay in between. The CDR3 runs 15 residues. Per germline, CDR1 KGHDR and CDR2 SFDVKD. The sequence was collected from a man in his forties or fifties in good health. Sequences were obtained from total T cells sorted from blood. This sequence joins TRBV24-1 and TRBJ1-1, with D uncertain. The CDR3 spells CATSPGSYTNTEAFF. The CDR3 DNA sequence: TGTGCCACCAGCCCCGGGTCCTACACTAACACTGAAGCTTTCTTT.